The clone carrying this TCR beta chain was counted ten times or more. Its antigen is not identified. Germline-derived CDR1 and CDR2 are DFQATT and SNEGSKA (reference sequence). The CDR3 sequence is 13 residues long. V was clipped by 3 bases and J by 8 bases; unmatched bases: 4. These data come from a study of CD8 T cells in ankylosing spondylitis. Study-level points and caveats: Matched synovial fluid from ankylosing spondylitis patients was reported to be enriched for disease-linked clones. Earlier authors reported some of these motif variants in reactive arthritis synovial fluid and blood. The study identified a TCR beta motif of about eight highly homologous variants that appeared characteristic of ankylosing spondylitis blood. Peripheral blood held disease-linked clones only at relatively low frequency, and these were CD8+.

A single record per CDR3 protein comes from TCRdb applying MiXCR to the 5' RACE reads. The sample holds 350,000 or so distinct CDR3 sequences, approximately 10% seen once. The chain couples TRBV20-1 to TRBJ1-6; 7 positions match TRBD1. The sample consisted of blood, either unsorted or a sorted T cell fraction (not recorded which). The sequence derives from a female donor with ankylosing spondylitis or in good health (not recorded which). The CDR3 spells CSASAGGYSPLHF. CDR3 DNA: TGCAGTGCTAGTGCAGGGGGGTATTCACCCCTCCACTTT.